A single sample is the source of the 28 T cell receptor beta chains below, sequenced in a study of blood T cell repertoires in COVID-19. Profiled with immunoSEQ multiplex PCR; TCRdb holds only in-frame clones, not every one. The data contain approximately 210,000 clones, 84% of them singletons. Sequencing input: peripheral blood. The receptors originated from a man aged 25 to 40 with active or convalescent COVID-19.

This chain joins TRBV5-6 and TRBJ2-5; 9 positions match TRBD1. V was clipped by 3 bases and J by 5 bases; unmatched bases: 8. CDR1 is SGHDT and CDR2 is YYEEEE in the germline V gene. The CDR3 is 15 residues long. This CDR3 reads CASSSRTGAWETQYF. Here the CDR3 DNA reads TGTGCCAGCAGCTCCAGGACAGGGGCGTGGGAGACCCAGTACTTC.

This chain links TRBV27 with TRBJ2-1; D gene ambiguous. The CDR3 is 15 residues long. V lost 2 bases and J lost 3, with 11 bases in between. Germline V gives CDR1 MNHEY, CDR2 SMNVEV (reference sequence). In DNA, the CDR3 is TGTGCCAGCAGTTTACCATTCACGGGCTACAATGAGCAGTTCTTC. This sequence encodes CASSLPFTGYNEQFF.

This clone has a count of ten or more. The chain links TRBV7-8 to TRBJ1-4; unclear D gene. Germline CDR1 is SGHVS and CDR2 is FQNEAQ. The CDR3 is made up of 15 amino acids. Trimming cost V 1 base and J 8 bases, with 14 bases left between them. For the CDR3, the DNA is TGTGCCAGCAGCTTAGATCCGGGCGGGAGGGAAAAACTGTTTTTT. Amino acids: CASSLDPGGREKLFF.

This sequence joins TRBV29-1 and TRBJ1-2; a weak D match, TRBD1 (5 bases). V was pared by 8 bases and J by 3 bases, with 10 bases between. Germline CDR1 SQVTM, CDR2 ANQGSEA. The CDR3 has 11 residues. The CDR3 DNA reads TGCAGCACGACGGGGGACTATGGCTACACCTTC. Translated: CSTTGDYGYTF.

This CDR3 is CASSYGGRGSDTQYF. The CDR3 DNA is TGTGCCAGCAGTTACGGGGGCAGAGGGAGTGATACGCAGTATTTT. This sequence joins TRBV6-5 and TRBJ2-3; a possible D gene is TRBD1 (6 bases). Germline CDR1 MNHEY, CDR2 SVGAGI. The CDR3 loop spans 15 amino acids. Trimming stripped 2 bases from V and 6 bases from J, with 15 bases between.

This chain uses TRBV5-5 with TRBJ1-2, with no clear D. CDR1 is SGHKS and CDR2 is YYEKEE in the germline V gene (reference sequence). V lost 4 bases and J lost 4, with 11 bases in between. This CDR3 comprises 13 residues. This CDR3 is CASSPVLSYGYTF. In nucleotides, the CDR3 is TGTGCCAGCAGCCCTGTTCTGAGCTATGGCTACACCTTC.

The CDR3 spells CAWGTGDNYGYTF. In nucleotides, the CDR3 is TGTGCCTGGGGGACAGGAGATAACTATGGCTACACCTTC. The V call is TRBV30, the J call TRBJ1-2; 8 nucleotides align to TRBD1. The germline CDR1 and CDR2 sequences are GTSNPN and SVGIG (reference sequence). Trimming cost V 5 bases and J 1 base; bases outside gene matches: 3. The CDR3 runs 13 residues.

This chain links TRBV28 with TRBJ2-1, with 8 bases aligning to TRBD2. The J segment lost 7 bases and the V segment lost 1 base, leaving 6 bases of the junction unmatched. The CDR3 sequence is 15 residues long. Germline V gene data show CDR1 as MDHEN and CDR2 as SYDVKM. This CDR3 reads CASSLSSGLGNEQFF. Written as DNA, the CDR3 is TGTGCCAGCAGTTTATCTAGCGGGTTAGGGAATGAGCAGTTCTTC.

The chain carries TRBV9 and TRBJ2-2, with D possibly matching TRBD2 (6 bases). From germline, CDR1 is SGDLS and CDR2 YYNGEE. The CDR3 is 14 amino acids. The V end lost 0 bases, the J end lost 5 bases, and 8 bases lay between the germline ends. Written as DNA, the CDR3 is TGTGCCAGCAGCGTAGAGGGGAGGACCGGGGAGCTGTTTTTT. Encoded protein: CASSVEGRTGELFF. Complete variable domain (other parts from reference TRBV9 and TRBJ2-2): DSGVTQTPKHLITATGQRVTLRCSPRSGDLSVYWYQQSLDQGLQFLIQYYNGEERAKGNILERFSAQQFPDLHSELNLSSLELGDSALYFCASSVEGRTGELFFGEGSRLTVL.

The rearrangement uses TRBV28 and TRBJ2-3, with 7 bases matching TRBD2. After removal of 8 bases from V and 14 bases from J, the junction contained 7 bases not matched to a gene. The CDR3 extends over 10 amino acids. Germline loops: CDR1 MDHEN, CDR2 SYDVKM. CDR3 sequence: CASFGTKRYF. Written as DNA, the CDR3 is TGTGCCAGCTTCGGGACTAAGCGGTATTTT.

This chain links TRBV29-1 with TRBJ1-2; TRBD1 matches 10 bases. From germline, CDR1 is SQVTM and CDR2 ANQGSEA. The V gene end was trimmed by 2 bases and the J gene end by 5 bases; junction bases not matched to a gene: 11. The CDR3 is made up of 16 amino acids. CDR3 bases: TGCAGCGTTGAACAACCGGACAGGGGGGATAAGTATGGCTACACCTTC. It codes for CSVEQPDRGDKYGYTF.

This clone has only one observation. V is TRBV5-8 and J is TRBJ1-5; D perhaps matches TRBD1 (6 bases). The V and J ends lost 4 bases and 2 bases respectively, with 13 bases between them. The CDR3 consists of 15 residues. CDR1 and CDR2 (germline): SGHTS, YDEGEE. CDR3 sequence: CASSTRGYGNQPQHF. As DNA, the CDR3 is TGTGCCAGCAGCACAAGGGGGTACGGCAATCAGCCCCAGCATTTT.

There are many counts of this clone. The CDR3 region has the DNA TGTGCCAGCAGCCCGACTAGCGGGAGGACAGATACGCAGTATTTT. Translated: CASSPTSGRTDTQYF. The chain employs TRBV7-2 and TRBJ2-3; 13 nucleotides match TRBD2. Germline loops: CDR1 SGHTA, CDR2 FQGNSA. V shed 5 bases and J 3 bases; nucleotides not matched to a gene: 2. The CDR3 has 15 amino acids.

This rearrangement joins TRBV19 to TRBJ1-1; 9 nucleotides match TRBD1. The CDR3 covers 14 residues. Germline V gene sequence: CDR1 LNHDA, CDR2 SQIVND (reference sequence). After removal of 6 bases from V and 5 bases from J, the junction contained 7 bases not matched to a gene. CDR3 in amino acids: CASSPGQGRTEAFF. CDR3 DNA sequence: TGTGCCAGTAGCCCGGGACAGGGTAGGACTGAAGCTTTCTTT.

This clone came up a few times. This chain joins TRBV11-1 and TRBJ1-2; 8 positions match TRBD1. The CDR3 is 14 residues long. Germline values: CDR1 SGHAT, CDR2 FQDESV (reference sequence). V was clipped by 1 base and J by 7 bases; unmatched bases: 5. The chain's CDR3 is CASSLGGQAGGYTF. The CDR3 DNA reads as TGTGCCAGCAGCTTAGGGGGACAGGCCGGTGGCTACACCTTC. The full variable domain, with the rest looked up from reference TRBV11-1 and TRBJ1-2, is EAEVAQSPRYKITEKSQAVAFWCDPISGHATLYWYRQILGQGPELLVQFQDESVVDDSQLPKDRFSAERLKGVDSTLKIQPAELGDSAMYLCASSLGGQAGGYTFGSGTRLTVV.

The chain recombines TRBV29-1 with TRBJ2-7; 7 bases align to TRBD2. Per the germline V gene, CDR1 is SQVTM and CDR2 is ANQGSEA. This CDR3 spans 12 amino acids. V shed 4 bases and J 3 bases; nucleotides not matched to a gene: 3. DNA for the CDR3: TGCAGCGTTGGGACTAGTGGCTACGAGCAGTACTTC. Protein product: CSVGTSGYEQYF.

This clone was recorded only once. The chain is built from TRBV19 and TRBJ2-1, with 10 bases fitting TRBD2. CDR1 and CDR2 (germline): LNHDA, SQIVND (reference sequence). Losses at the gene ends were 6 bases for V and 4 bases for J; bases not matched to a gene: 6. This CDR3 has 15 residues. Here the CDR3 reads CASREVLAGYNEQFF. The CDR3, as DNA: TGTGCCAGTAGGGAAGTACTAGCGGGGTACAATGAGCAGTTCTTC.

CDR3 protein: CASSLGGIVGQGLLGYTF. The CDR3 nucleotides are TGTGCCAGCAGTTTGGGGGGGATAGTGGGACAGGGCCTTCTGGGCTACACCTTC. V usage is TRBV28 and J usage is TRBJ1-2; 9 nucleotides agree with TRBD1. The CDR3 is 18 residues long. CDR1 and CDR2 (germline): MDHEN, SYDVKM. V lost 3 bases and J lost 8; bases outside the gene matches: 19.

J is TRBJ1-1 and V is TRBV18; TRBD1 matches 11 bases. The trim removed 3 bases at V and 5 bases at J, leaving 8 bases unmatched. Germline CDR1 and CDR2: KGHSH and LQKENI. The CDR3 covers 16 residues. The CDR3 is CASSPRTGGEGTEAFF. CDR3 DNA: TGTGCCAGCTCACCGCGGACAGGGGGCGAGGGGACTGAAGCTTTCTTT.

V usage is TRBV11-3 and J usage is TRBJ2-3, with a possible D match to TRBD2 (5 bases). The germline V gene encodes CDR1 SGHNT and CDR2 YENEEA. V lost 4 bases and J 2 bases, leaving 10 bases between the germline ends. The CDR3 is made up of 14 amino acids. The CDR3 protein is CASSSRTFTDTQYF. CDR3 DNA: TGTGCCAGCAGCTCCAGGACTTTCACAGATACGCAGTATTTT.

V gene TRBV5-6 combines with J gene TRBJ1-6; tentative D call: TRBD1 (5 bases). Germline CDR1 and CDR2: SGHDT and YYEEEE. The CDR3 covers 16 residues. The germline V and J ends were trimmed by 5 bases and 0 bases, with 12 bases remaining between them. In DNA form, the CDR3 reads TGTGCCAGCAGAAGACAGAAAAGCTCCTATAATTCACCCCTCCACTTT. This codes for CASRRQKSSYNSPLHF. Full variable domain (rest looked up from reference TRBV5-6 and TRBJ1-6): DAGVTQSPTHLIKTRGQQVTLRCSPKSGHDTVSWYQQALGQGPQFIFQYYEEEERQRGNFPDRFSGHQFPNYSSELNVNALLLGDSALYLCASRRQKSSYNSPLHFGNGTRLTVT.

The chain employs TRBV7-2 and TRBJ2-5; D gene unclear. The germline V and J ends were trimmed by 1 base and 5 bases, with 11 bases remaining between them. The CDR3 spans 14 residues. The germline V gene encodes CDR1 SGHTA and CDR2 FQGNSA. CDR3 sequence reads: CASSLGLFTETQYF. In DNA form, the CDR3 reads TGTGCCAGCAGCTTAGGACTGTTCACCGAGACCCAGTACTTC.

V gene TRBV4-1 combines with J gene TRBJ1-4; maybe TRBD1 (6 bases). This CDR3 region has 19 residues. Germline values: CDR1 MGHRA, CDR2 YSYEKL. V was cut by 0 bases and J by 3 bases, with 20 bases left in between. The DNA for the CDR3 is TGCGCCAGCAGCCAAGAATCCGGGACATCAAACCGGGCTAATGAAAAACTGTTTTTT. This codes for CASSQESGTSNRANEKLFF.

The chain joins TRBV4-1 to TRBJ1-3; D possibly corresponds to TRBD1 (6 bases). The CDR3 sequence is 15 residues long. CDR1 and CDR2 (germline): MGHRA, YSYEKL. V was shortened by 1 base and J by 4 bases, with 11 bases between the two germline ends. CDR3 amino acids: CASSQGGQGGNTIYF. The CDR3 bases are TGCGCCAGCAGCCAAGGGGGCCAGGGGGGAAACACCATATATTTT.

The V and J genes are TRBV5-1 and TRBJ2-3; 9 positions match TRBD1. Germline CDR1 and CDR2: SGHRS and YFSETQ. J gave up 0 bases and V 4 bases, and 12 bases lay outside the gene matches. The CDR3 covers 18 residues. CDR3 coding DNA: TGCGCCAGCAGCCCAGGACAGGGGTCTTTCCCTAGCACAGATACGCAGTATTTT. This gives the protein CASSPGQGSFPSTDTQYF.

This sequence joins TRBV5-1 and TRBJ2-3; TRBD2 aligns across 9 bases. Germline V gene data show CDR1 as SGHRS and CDR2 as YFSETQ. This CDR3 has 16 amino acids. V lost 0 bases, J lost 4 bases, and 6 bases stayed unmatched. CDR3: CASSLAAGGRADTQYF. The CDR3 DNA sequence: TGCGCCAGCAGCTTGGCGGCGGGGGGGAGGGCAGATACGCAGTATTTT. Variable domain in full (rest from reference TRBV5-1 and TRBJ2-3): KAGVTQTPRYLIKTRGQQVTLSCSPISGHRSVSWYQQTPGQGLQFLFEYFSETQRNKGNFPGRFSGRQFSNSRSEMNVSTLELGDSALYLCASSLAAGGRADTQYFGPGTRLTVL.

This chain uses TRBV7-2 with TRBJ2-5; 9 bases are shared with TRBD2. V was pared by 2 bases and J by 2 bases, with 6 bases of the junction left unmatched. Germline assignment: CDR1 SGHTA and CDR2 FQGNSA. The CDR3 has 16 amino acids. Written as DNA, the CDR3 is TGTGCCAGCAGCTTAAGGCTAGCGGGGAGTCAAGAGACCCAGTACTTC. Translation: CASSLRLAGSQETQYF.

The chain combines TRBV28 with TRBJ1-1; no definite D call. Between the trimmed V and J ends, which lost 5 bases and 5 bases, there was a span of 15 bases. The CDR3 consists of 14 residues. In germline, CDR1 is MDHEN, CDR2 SYDVKM. The CDR3, as DNA: TGTGCCAGCAGTCCTGGGGAGACGGGTACTGAAGCTTTCTTT. Residues: CASSPGETGTEAFF. Full variable domain (missing parts from reference TRBV28 and TRBJ1-1): DVKVTQSSRYLVKRTGEKVFLECVQDMDHENMFWYRQDPGLGLRLIYFSYDVKMKEKGDIPEGYSVSREKKERFSLILESASTNQTSMYLCASSPGETGTEAFFGQGTRLTVV.